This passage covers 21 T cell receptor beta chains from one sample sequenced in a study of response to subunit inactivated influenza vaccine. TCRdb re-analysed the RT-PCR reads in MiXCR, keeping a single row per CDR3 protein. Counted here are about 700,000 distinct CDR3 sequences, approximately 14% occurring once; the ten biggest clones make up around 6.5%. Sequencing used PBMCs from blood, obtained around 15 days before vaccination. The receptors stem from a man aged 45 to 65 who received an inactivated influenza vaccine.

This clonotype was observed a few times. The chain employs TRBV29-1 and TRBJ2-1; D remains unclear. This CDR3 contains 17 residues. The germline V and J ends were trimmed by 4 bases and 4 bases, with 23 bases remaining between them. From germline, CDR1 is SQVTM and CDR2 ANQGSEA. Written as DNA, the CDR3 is TGCAGCGTTGTAACCAAACTGGAGATATCTAAATACAATGAGCAGTTCTTC. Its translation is CSVVTKLEISKYNEQFF.

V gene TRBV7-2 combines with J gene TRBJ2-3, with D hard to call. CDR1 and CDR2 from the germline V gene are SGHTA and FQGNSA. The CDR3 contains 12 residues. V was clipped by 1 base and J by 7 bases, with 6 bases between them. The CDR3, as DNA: TGTGCCAGCAGCTTAGGGGGAAATACGCAGTATTTT. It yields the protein CASSLGGNTQYF. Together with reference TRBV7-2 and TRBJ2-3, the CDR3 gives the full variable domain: GAGVSQSPSNKVTEKGKDVELRCDPISGHTALYWYRQSLGQGLEFLIYFQGNSAPDKSGLPSDRFSAERTGGSVSTLTIQRTQQEDSAVYLCASSLGGNTQYFGPGTRLTVL.

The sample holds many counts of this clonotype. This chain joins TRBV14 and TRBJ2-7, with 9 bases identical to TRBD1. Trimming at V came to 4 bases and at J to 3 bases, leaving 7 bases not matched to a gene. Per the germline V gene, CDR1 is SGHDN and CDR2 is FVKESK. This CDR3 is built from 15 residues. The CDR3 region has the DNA TGTGCCAGCAGCCCATCGGGACAGGGCCTCTACGAGCAGTACTTC. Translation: CASSPSGQGLYEQYF. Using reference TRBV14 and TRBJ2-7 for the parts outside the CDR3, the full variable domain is EAGVTQFPSHSVIEKGQTVTLRCDPISGHDNLYWYRRVMGKEIKFLLHFVKESKQDESGMPNNRFLAERTGGTYSTLKVQPAELEDSGVYFCASSPSGQGLYEQYFGPGTRLTVT.

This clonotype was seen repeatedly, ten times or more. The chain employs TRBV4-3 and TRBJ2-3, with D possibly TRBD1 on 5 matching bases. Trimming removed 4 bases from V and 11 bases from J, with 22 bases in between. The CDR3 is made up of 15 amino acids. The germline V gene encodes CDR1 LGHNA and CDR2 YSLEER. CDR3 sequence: CASSPGLGRDVGQYF. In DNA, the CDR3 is TGCGCCAGCAGCCCAGGGTTAGGCCGCGACGTGGGGCAGTATTTT.

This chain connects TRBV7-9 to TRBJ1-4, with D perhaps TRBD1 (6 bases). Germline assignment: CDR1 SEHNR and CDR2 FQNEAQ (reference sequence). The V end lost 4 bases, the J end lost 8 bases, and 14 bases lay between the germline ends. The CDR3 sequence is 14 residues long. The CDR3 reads CASSSQGLGEKLFF. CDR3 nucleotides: TGTGCCAGCAGCTCCCAGGGGTTGGGAGAAAAACTGTTTTTT.

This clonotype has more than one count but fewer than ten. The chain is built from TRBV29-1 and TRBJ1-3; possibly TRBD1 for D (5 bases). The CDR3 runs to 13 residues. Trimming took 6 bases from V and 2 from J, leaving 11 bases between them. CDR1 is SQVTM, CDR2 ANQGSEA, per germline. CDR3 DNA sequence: TGCAGCGTCGACAGTGGTACTGGAAACACCATATATTTT. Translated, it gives CSVDSGTGNTIYF.

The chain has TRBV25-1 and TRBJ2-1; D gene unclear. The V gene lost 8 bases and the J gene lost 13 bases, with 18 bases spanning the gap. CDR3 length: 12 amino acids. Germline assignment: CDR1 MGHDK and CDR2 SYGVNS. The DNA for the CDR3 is TGTGCCAGCGGGGATCGAATCGGTGACCAGTTCTTC. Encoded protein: CASGDRIGDQFF.

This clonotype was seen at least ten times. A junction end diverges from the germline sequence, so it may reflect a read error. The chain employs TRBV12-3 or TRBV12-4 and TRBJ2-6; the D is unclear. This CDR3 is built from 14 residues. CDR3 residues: CASSPSSGANVLTF. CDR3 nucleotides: TGCGCCAGCAGCCCCTCCTCTGGGGCCAACGTCCTGACTTTC.

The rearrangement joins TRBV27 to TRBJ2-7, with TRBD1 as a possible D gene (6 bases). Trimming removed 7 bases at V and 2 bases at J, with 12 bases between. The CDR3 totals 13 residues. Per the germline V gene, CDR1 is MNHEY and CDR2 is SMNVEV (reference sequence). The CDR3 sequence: CASTPQGPYEQYF. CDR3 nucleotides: TGTGCCAGCACCCCACAGGGCCCCTACGAGCAGTACTTC.

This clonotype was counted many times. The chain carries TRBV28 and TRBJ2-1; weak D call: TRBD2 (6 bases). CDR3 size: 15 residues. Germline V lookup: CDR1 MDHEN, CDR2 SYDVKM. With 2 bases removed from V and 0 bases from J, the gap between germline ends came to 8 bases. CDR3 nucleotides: TGTGCCAGCAGTTTAGCGGGACCCTCCTACAATGAGCAGTTCTTC. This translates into CASSLAGPSYNEQFF.

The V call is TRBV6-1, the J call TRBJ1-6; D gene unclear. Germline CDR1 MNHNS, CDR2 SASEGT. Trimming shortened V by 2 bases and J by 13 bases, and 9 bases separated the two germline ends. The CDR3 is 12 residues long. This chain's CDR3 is CASSERVSPLHF. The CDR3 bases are TGTGCCAGCAGTGAACGGGTCAGTCCCCTCCACTTT.

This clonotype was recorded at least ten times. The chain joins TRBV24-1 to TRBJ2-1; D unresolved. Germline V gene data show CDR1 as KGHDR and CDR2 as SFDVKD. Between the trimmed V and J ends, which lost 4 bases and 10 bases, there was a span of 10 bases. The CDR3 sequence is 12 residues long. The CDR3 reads CATSDSREEQFF. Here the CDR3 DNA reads TGTGCCACCAGTGACTCTAGAGAAGAGCAGTTCTTC.

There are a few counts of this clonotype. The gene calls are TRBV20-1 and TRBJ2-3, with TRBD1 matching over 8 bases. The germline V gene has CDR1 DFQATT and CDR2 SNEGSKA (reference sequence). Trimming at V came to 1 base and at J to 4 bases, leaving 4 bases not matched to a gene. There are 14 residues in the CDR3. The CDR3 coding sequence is TGCAGTGCTAGAGGGACAGGGTATCCAGATACGCAGTATTTT. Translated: CSARGTGYPDTQYF.

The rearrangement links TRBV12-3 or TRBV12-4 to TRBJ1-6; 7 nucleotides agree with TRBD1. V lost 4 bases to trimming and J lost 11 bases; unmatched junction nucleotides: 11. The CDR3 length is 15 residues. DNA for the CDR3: TGTGCCAGCAGTTCGGGACAGCTTTCGGGGGCACCCCTCCACTTT. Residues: CASSSGQLSGAPLHF.

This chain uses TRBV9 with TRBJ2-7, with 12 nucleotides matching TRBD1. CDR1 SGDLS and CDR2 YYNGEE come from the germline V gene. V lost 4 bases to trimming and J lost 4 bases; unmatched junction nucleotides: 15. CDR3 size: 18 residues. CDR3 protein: CASSRNIPGTGGGYEQYF. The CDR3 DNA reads TGTGCCAGCAGCAGAAATATTCCCGGGACAGGGGGCGGGTACGAGCAGTACTTC.

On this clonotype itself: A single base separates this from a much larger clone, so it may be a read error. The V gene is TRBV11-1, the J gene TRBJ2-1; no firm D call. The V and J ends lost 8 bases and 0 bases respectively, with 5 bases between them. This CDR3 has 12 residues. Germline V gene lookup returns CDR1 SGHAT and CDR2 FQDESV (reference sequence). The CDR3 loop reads CASASSYNEQFF. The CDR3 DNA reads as TGTGCCAGCGCGAGCTCCTACAATGAGCAGTTCTTC.

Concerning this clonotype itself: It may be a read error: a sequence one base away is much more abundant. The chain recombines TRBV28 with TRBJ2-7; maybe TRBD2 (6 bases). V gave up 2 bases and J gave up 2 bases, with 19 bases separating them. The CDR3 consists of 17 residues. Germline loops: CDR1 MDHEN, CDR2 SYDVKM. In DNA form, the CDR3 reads TGTGCCAGCAGTTTACGGCAGGAGTTAACGGGGGCCTACGAGCAGTACTTC. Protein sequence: CASSLRQELTGAYEQYF.

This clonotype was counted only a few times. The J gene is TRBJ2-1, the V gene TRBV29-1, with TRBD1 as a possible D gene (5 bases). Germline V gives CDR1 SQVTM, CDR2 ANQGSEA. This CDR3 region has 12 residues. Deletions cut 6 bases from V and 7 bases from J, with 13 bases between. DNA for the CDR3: TGCAGCGTCGCCCGGGCAGGGAATGAGCAGTTCTTC. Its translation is CSVARAGNEQFF.

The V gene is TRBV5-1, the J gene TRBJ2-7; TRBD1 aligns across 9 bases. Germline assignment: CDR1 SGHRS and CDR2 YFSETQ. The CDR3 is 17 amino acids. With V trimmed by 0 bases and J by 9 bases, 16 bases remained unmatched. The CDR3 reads CASSLGGILTGTGRQYF. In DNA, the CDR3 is TGCGCCAGCAGCTTGGGTGGAATCCTGACTGGGACAGGGCGGCAGTACTTC.

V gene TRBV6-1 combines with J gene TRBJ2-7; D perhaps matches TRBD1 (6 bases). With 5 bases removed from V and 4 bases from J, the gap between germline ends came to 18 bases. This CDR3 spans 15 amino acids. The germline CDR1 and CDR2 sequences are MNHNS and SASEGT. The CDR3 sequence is CASSRASQGSYEQYF. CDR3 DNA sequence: TGTGCCAGCAGTCGGGCCTCGCAGGGGTCATACGAGCAGTACTTC.

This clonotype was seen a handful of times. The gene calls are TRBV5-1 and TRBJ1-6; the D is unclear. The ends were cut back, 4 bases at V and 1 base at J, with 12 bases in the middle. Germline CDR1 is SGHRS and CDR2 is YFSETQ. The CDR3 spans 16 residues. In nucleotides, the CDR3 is TGCGCCAGCAGCGAGACAAGAAATTCCTATAATTCACCCCTCCACTTT. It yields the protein CASSETRNSYNSPLHF.